This entry features one T cell receptor beta chain sequence. The CDR3 covers 15 residues. The junction had 7 bases not matched to a gene; V was cut back by 6 bases and J by 4 bases. Germline CDR1 MNHEY, CDR2 SVGAGI. The data were produced by immunoSEQ multiplex PCR, yet TCRdb's version contains in-frame clones alone and is incomplete. This table has some 130,000 clones, 75% to 95% appearing once. This record belongs to a study of control samples from healthy donors and cancer patients. The chain combines TRBV6-5 with TRBJ1-3, with 9 nucleotides matching TRBD1. The sequenced material came from blood. The sequence was obtained from a man between 35 and 55 years old in good health. CDR3 nucleotide sequence: TGTGCCAGCAGACAGGACAGGGGAGAGGGAAACACCATATATTTT. This gives the protein CASRQDRGEGNTIYF.